This TCR beta chain came from a study of blood T cell repertoires in COVID-19. Trimming took 0 bases from V and 2 from J, leaving 9 bases between them. Germline CDR1 SEHNR, CDR2 FQNEAQ (reference sequence). CDR3 length equals 15 residues. Per the study methods: How many nucleated cells were present was estimated from reference gene primer amplification. Clones were read by immunoSEQ multiplex PCR, and TCRdb kept only the in-frame ones, dropping some. That table is the source of V, J and clone size, and D and trimming were worked out from the DNA. The sample includes approximately 75,000 clones, 85% of them seen just once.

The origin of this receptor is a man older than 75 with acute or convalescent COVID-19. The genes are TRBV7-9 and TRBJ2-3; D might be TRBD1 (5 bases). The sample comprised peripheral blood. CDR3 DNA: TGTGCCAGCAGCTTAGCAGGGGTGACCACAGATACGCAGTATTTT. This translates into CASSLAGVTTDTQYF.